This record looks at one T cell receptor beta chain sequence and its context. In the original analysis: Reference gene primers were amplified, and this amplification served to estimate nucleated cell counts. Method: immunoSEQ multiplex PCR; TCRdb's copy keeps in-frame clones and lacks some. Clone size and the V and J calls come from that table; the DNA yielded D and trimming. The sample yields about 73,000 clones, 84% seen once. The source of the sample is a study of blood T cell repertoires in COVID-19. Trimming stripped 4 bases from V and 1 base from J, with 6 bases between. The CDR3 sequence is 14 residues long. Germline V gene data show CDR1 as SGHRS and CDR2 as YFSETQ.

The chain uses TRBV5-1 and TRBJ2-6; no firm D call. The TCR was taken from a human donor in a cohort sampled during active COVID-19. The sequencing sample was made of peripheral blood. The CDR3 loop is CASSHTSGANVLTF. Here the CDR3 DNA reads TGCGCCAGCAGCCATACTTCTGGGGCCAACGTCCTGACTTTC.